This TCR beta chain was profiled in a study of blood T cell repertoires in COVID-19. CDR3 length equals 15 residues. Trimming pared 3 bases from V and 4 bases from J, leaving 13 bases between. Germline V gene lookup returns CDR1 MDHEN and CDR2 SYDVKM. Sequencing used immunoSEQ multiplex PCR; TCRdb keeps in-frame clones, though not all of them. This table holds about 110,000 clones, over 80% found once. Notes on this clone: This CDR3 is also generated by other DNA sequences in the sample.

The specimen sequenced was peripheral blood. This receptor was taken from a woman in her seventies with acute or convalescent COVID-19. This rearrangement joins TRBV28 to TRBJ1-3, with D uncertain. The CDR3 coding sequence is TGTGCCAGCAGTTTTCTAGGAGGATCAGGAAACACCATATATTTT. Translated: CASSFLGGSGNTIYF. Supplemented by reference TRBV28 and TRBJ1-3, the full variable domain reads DVKVTQSSRYLVKRTGEKVFLECVQDMDHENMFWYRQDPGLGLRLIYFSYDVKMKEKGDIPEGYSVSREKKERFSLILESASTNQTSMYLCASSFLGGSGNTIYFGEGSWLTVV.